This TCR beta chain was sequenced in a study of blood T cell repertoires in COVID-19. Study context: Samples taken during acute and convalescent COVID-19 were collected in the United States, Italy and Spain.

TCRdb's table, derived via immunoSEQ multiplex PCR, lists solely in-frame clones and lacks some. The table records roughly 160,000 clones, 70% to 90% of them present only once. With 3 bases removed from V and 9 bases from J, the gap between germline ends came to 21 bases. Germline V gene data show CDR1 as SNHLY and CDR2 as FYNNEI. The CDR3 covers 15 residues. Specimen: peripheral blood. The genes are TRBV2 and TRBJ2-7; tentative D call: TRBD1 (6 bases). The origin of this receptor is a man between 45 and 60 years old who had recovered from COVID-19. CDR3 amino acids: CASSDKRTAIGGQYF. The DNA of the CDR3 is TGTGCCAGCAGTGATAAAAGGACAGCGATCGGAGGGCAGTACTTC.